This TCR beta chain was observed in a study of shared clonotypes between healthy human individuals. V lost 5 bases and J 4 bases, leaving 17 bases between the germline ends. The CDR3 consists of 15 residues. From germline, CDR1 is SEHNR and CDR2 FQNEAQ (reference sequence). The method was immunoSEQ multiplex PCR; TCRdb's version includes in-frame clones alone and lacks a portion of them. The sample lists about 490,000 clones; roughly 80% were seen once. This TCR came from a woman between 35 and 50 years old in good health. Some clones in this sample may be carry-over from other donors' samples. This chain links TRBV7-9 with TRBJ1-1, with D possibly being TRBD1 (5 bases). Material: PBMCs. The CDR3 DNA reads TGTGCCAGCAGCCCTATGGGGGGGTTTGTCACTGAAGCTTTCTTT. Translated: CASSPMGGFVTEAFF.